Presented here are 22 T cell receptor beta chains from one specimen sequenced in a study of T cells in Graves' hyperthyroidism and ophthalmopathy. Amplification of TCR beta CDR3 regions used RNA as the template. Initially, a first-round RT-PCR of the TCR CDR3 employed the HTBI primer set. In TCRdb, the multiplex PCR reads were re-called with MiXCR into one record per CDR3 protein. Of around 620,000 distinct CDR3 sequences in the sample, around 15% were seen once. The sequenced material came from blood. The source of these receptors is a young woman with Graves' hyperthyroidism.

This clonotype was seen only a few times. The CDR3 nucleotides are TGTGCCACCCAAAGGGGGAGCTCCTACGAGCAGTACTTC. It yields the protein CATQRGSSYEQYF. This chain links TRBV2 with TRBJ2-7; the D gene is possibly TRBD1 (6 bases). CDR1 is SNHLY and CDR2 is FYNNEI in the germline V gene. The CDR3 spans 13 residues. V was trimmed by 10 bases and J by 0 bases, leaving 13 bases between them.

The rearrangement uses TRBV5-8 and TRBJ2-3, with a tentative D call TRBD2 (6 bases). Looked up from germline, CDR1 is SGHTS and CDR2 is YDEGEE. The V end lost 2 bases, the J end lost 5 bases, and 9 bases lay between the germline ends. The CDR3 is 13 amino acids. This chain's CDR3 is CASSFMGGDTQYF. Here the CDR3 DNA reads TGTGCCAGCAGCTTCATGGGGGGAGATACGCAGTATTTT.

This clonotype was picked up many times. This sequence joins TRBV15 and TRBJ2-4; D possibly corresponds to TRBD1 (6 bases). There are 17 residues in the CDR3. The germline gives CDR1 LNHNV, CDR2 YYDKDF (reference sequence). With 0 bases removed from V and 0 bases from J, the gap between germline ends came to 12 bases. The CDR3: CATSREEGEVAKNIQYF. CDR3 nucleotides: TGTGCCACCAGCAGAGAAGAGGGGGAAGTAGCCAAAAACATTCAGTACTTC.

There are many counts of this clonotype. The V gene is TRBV29-1, the J gene TRBJ2-3, with D possibly being TRBD1 (6 bases). The length of the CDR3 is 11 residues. Germline V CDR1 and CDR2: SQVTM, ANQGSEA. V was shortened by 6 bases and J by 5 bases, with 9 bases between the two germline ends. The CDR3 bases are TGCAGCGTACCCAGGGGAGATACGCAGTATTTT. It translates to CSVPRGDTQYF.

This clonotype was detected many times. This chain joins TRBV7-9 and TRBJ2-7; D is unresolved. CDR1 SEHNR and CDR2 FQNEAQ come from the germline V gene (reference sequence). The CDR3 runs to 13 residues. The V end lost 1 base, the J end lost 4 bases, and 8 bases lay between the germline ends. The CDR3 sequence is CASSLEAGYEQYF. The DNA for the CDR3 is TGTGCCAGCAGCTTAGAGGCTGGGTACGAGCAGTACTTC.

This clonotype was counted between two and nine times. The V gene is TRBV20-1, the J gene TRBJ2-1; D gene uncertain. CDR3 length: 9 amino acids. Trimming pared 5 bases from V and 8 bases from J, leaving 4 bases between. Germline V gene lookup returns CDR1 DFQATT and CDR2 SNEGSKA (reference sequence). The CDR3 DNA reads as TGCAGTGCTGCGGATGAGCAGTTCTTC. It codes for CSAADEQFF.

Only a few counts were recorded for this clonotype. The chain combines TRBV5-4 with TRBJ2-1, with 12 nucleotides matching TRBD2. The germline CDR1 and CDR2 sequences are SGHNT and YYREEE (reference sequence). This CDR3 comprises 15 residues. With V trimmed by 4 bases and J by 7 bases, 6 bases remained unmatched. Here the CDR3 DNA reads TGTGCCAGCAGCACCGGACTAGCGGGATTAAATGAGCAGTTCTTC. Amino acid sequence: CASSTGLAGLNEQFF.

This clonotype showed up just a few times. V is TRBV10-1 and J is TRBJ2-1; tentatively, D is TRBD1 or TRBD2 (5 bases each). Germline V gene lookup returns CDR1 WNHNN and CDR2 SYGVQD (reference sequence). This CDR3 region has 13 residues. V dropped 5 bases and J dropped 10 bases, with 15 bases sitting between them. The CDR3: CASSPPGGAEQFF. The CDR3 nucleotides read TGCGCCAGCAGTCCCCCTGGGGGTGCCGAGCAGTTCTTC.

This clonotype was recorded many times. The gene calls are TRBV5-5 and TRBJ2-1, with a weak D call TRBD2 (6 bases). Trimming removed 4 bases from V and 10 bases from J, with 15 bases in between. This CDR3 spans 13 amino acids. Germline loops: CDR1 SGHKS, CDR2 YYEKEE (reference sequence). CDR3 sequence reads: CASSPSGSYEQFF. CDR3 sequence (DNA): TGTGCCAGCAGCCCTTCCGGGAGTTACGAGCAGTTCTTC.

This clonotype was seen a handful of times. The chain links TRBV7-9 to TRBJ1-2, with TRBD1 matching 7 bases. V shed 5 bases, J shed 6 bases, and the junction held 9 bases outside the gene matches. This CDR3 has 14 amino acids. From germline, CDR1 is SEHNR and CDR2 FQNEAQ (reference sequence). The CDR3 nucleotides are TGTGCCAGCAGCCCCGACAGGGTTACTAATGGCTACACCTTC. It specifies CASSPDRVTNGYTF. Variable domain in full (rest from reference TRBV7-9 and TRBJ1-2): DTGVSQNPRHKITKRGQNVTFRCDPISEHNRLYWYRQTLGQGPEFLTYFQNEAQLEKSRLLSDRFSAERPKGSFSTLEIQRTEQGDSAMYLCASSPDRVTNGYTFGSGTRLTVV.

This clonotype was counted ten times or more. The chain joins TRBV12-3 or TRBV12-4 to TRBJ1-5; D not certain. Trimming stripped 3 bases from V and 5 bases from J, with 8 bases between. CDR3 length: 13 amino acids. This chain's CDR3 is CASSFGLDQPQHF. The CDR3, as DNA: TGTGCCAGCAGTTTCGGTCTTGATCAGCCCCAGCATTTT.

The chain carries TRBV5-1 and TRBJ2-5, with 7 bases lining up with TRBD1. Germline V lookup: CDR1 SGHRS, CDR2 YFSETQ. The V segment lost 4 bases and the J segment 5 bases; nucleotides outside the gene matches: 14. The CDR3 has 16 amino acids. The CDR3 coding sequence is TGCGCCAGCAGCCCGGTGGTAGGGGGCGCATTGGAGACCCAGTACTTC. It specifies CASSPVVGGALETQYF. Using reference TRBV5-1 and TRBJ2-5 for the parts outside the CDR3, the full variable domain is KAGVTQTPRYLIKTRGQQVTLSCSPISGHRSVSWYQQTPGQGLQFLFEYFSETQRNKGNFPGRFSGRQFSNSRSEMNVSTLELGDSALYLCASSPVVGGALETQYFGPGTRLLVL.

This clonotype was counted at least ten times. The V call is TRBV20-1, the J call TRBJ2-7; 9 bases are a match to TRBD2. Trimming took 6 bases from V and 4 from J; bases not matched to a gene: 10. Germline V gene sequence: CDR1 DFQATT, CDR2 SNEGSKA (reference sequence). CDR3 length: 14 residues. CDR3 DNA: TGCAGTGCCCATGACACCGGACTAGCGTACGAGCAGTACTTC. It encodes CSAHDTGLAYEQYF.

V usage is TRBV20-1 and J usage is TRBJ1-1; tentatively, D is TRBD1 (6 bases). The CDR3 consists of 16 residues. The germline V gene has CDR1 DFQATT and CDR2 SNEGSKA (reference sequence). Trimming took off 2 bases at V and 4 bases at J, with 20 bases between the two ends. The CDR3 DNA is TGCAGTGCTAGACACGGAGAACAGGGTGCGGGCACTGAAGCTTTCTTT. This codes for CSARHGEQGAGTEAFF.

The chain couples TRBV27 to TRBJ2-7, with D uncertain. Germline assignment: CDR1 MNHEY and CDR2 SMNVEV (reference sequence). The length of the CDR3 is 13 residues. The V end was cut by 0 bases, the J end by 5 bases, with 8 bases between. CDR3 sequence reads: CASSLSRNHEQYF. The CDR3 coding sequence is TGTGCCAGCAGTTTATCCAGGAACCACGAGCAGTACTTC.

This clonotype was observed a few times. DNA for the CDR3: TGTGCTTGGGGGGGGTCCTACAATGAGCAGTTCTTC. It specifies CAWGGSYNEQFF. J is TRBJ2-1 and V is TRBV30, with TRBD2 matching over 7 bases. The CDR3 sequence is 12 residues long. Germline CDR1 GTSNPN, CDR2 SVGIG (reference sequence).

This clonotype was observed at least ten times. The J gene is TRBJ1-2, the V gene TRBV28; the D gene is possibly TRBD1 (6 bases). Trimming took off 3 bases at V and 4 bases at J, with 15 bases between the two ends. The V gene's germline CDR1 is MDHEN and CDR2 SYDVKM. The CDR3 length is 15 residues. The DNA of the CDR3 is TGTGCCAGCAGTTTGGGGACAACAGCGGGCTATGGCTACACCTTC. Residues: CASSLGTTAGYGYTF.

This clonotype was observed many times. This chain uses TRBV11-1 with TRBJ2-7; unclear D gene. Germline V lookup: CDR1 SGHAT, CDR2 FQDESV (reference sequence). The CDR3 length is 14 residues. The V end lost 6 bases, the J end lost 4 bases, and 16 bases lay between the germline ends. The CDR3 bases are TGTGCCAGCAGTCGAAGACCCCCAGCATACGAGCAGTACTTC. As protein: CASSRRPPAYEQYF.

This clonotype occurred many times. The chain couples TRBV5-1 to TRBJ2-3, with D possibly being TRBD2 (5 bases). CDR3 length: 14 amino acids. The germline V gene has CDR1 SGHRS and CDR2 YFSETQ. With 4 bases removed from V and 4 bases from J, the gap between germline ends came to 13 bases. CDR3 amino acids: CASSPEEVADTQYF. In DNA form, the CDR3 reads TGCGCCAGCAGCCCGGAGGAGGTCGCAGATACGCAGTATTTT.

This clonotype has ten or more counts. The chain recombines TRBV6-2 or TRBV6-3 with TRBJ2-3, with D perhaps matching TRBD1 (5 bases). Germline V gives CDR1 MNHEY, CDR2 SVGEGT. V was shortened by 0 bases and J by 4 bases, with 11 bases between the two germline ends. The CDR3 runs to 15 residues. CDR3: CASSYSRTTPDTQYF. The CDR3 DNA is TGTGCCAGCAGTTACTCGAGGACAACTCCAGATACGCAGTATTTT.

This clonotype has a count of ten or more. The chain carries TRBV11-3 and TRBJ2-1; 14 positions match TRBD2. V lost 5 bases, J lost 8 bases, and 11 bases stayed unmatched. This CDR3 contains 17 residues. Germline V lookup: CDR1 SGHNT, CDR2 YENEEA. CDR3 nucleotides: TGTGCCAGCAGCCCTACCGGGACTAGCGGGAGAGTGGATGAGCAGTTCTTC. Translating gives CASSPTGTSGRVDEQFF.

In this sample, this clonotype turned up many times. The chain couples TRBV19 to TRBJ2-7; 10 bases map to TRBD2. The germline V gene has CDR1 LNHDA and CDR2 SQIVND (reference sequence). V gave up 6 bases and J gave up 4 bases; unmatched junction bases: 6. This CDR3 comprises 14 residues. CDR3 coding DNA: TGTGCCAGTAGCCCTAGCGGGAGTAAGTACGAGCAGTACTTC. Its translation is CASSPSGSKYEQYF.